The 30 T cell receptor beta chains in this list originate from one sample, sequenced in a study of tissue T cells after allogeneic stem cell transplantation. Repertoires were generated with immunoSEQ multiplex PCR, while TCRdb's copy carries only in-frame clones and drops some. The data show roughly 45,000 clones, around 73% seen once. Sequencing was carried out using sorted cells pooled from one or two spleens. The receptors were gathered from a pool of C57BL/6 mice in good health.

In regard to this clone: Mouse germline and gene names are used. The read ends 1 residue before the CDR3 terminus; that terminus is restored from the germline J gene. J is TRBJ2-4 and V is TRBV16; 8 nucleotides line up with TRBD1. Germline assignment: CDR1 SGHSA and CDR2 FRNQAP. The CDR3 is made up of 13 amino acids. V trimming: 3 bases; J trimming: 5 bases; junction bases outside the gene matches: 1. The part of the CDR3 DNA that was read is TGTGCAAGCAGCTTCGGACAGGGAAACACCTTGTAC. It encodes CASSFGQGNTLY. The complete CDR3 reads CASSFGQGNTLYF.

Regarding this clone: Genes and germline are mouse. The read terminates 1 residue before the CDR3 end, so the remaining end is supplied by the germline J gene. V is TRBV3 and J is TRBJ2-1; 12 positions match TRBD2. Germline V CDR1 and CDR2: SNHLY, FYNGKV (reference sequence). Trimming removed 3 bases from V and 0 bases from J; junction bases left unmatched: 3. The CDR3 has 17 residues. CDR3 protein: CASSFDWGGYNYAEQFF. CDR3 bases read: TGTGCCAGCAGCTTTGACTGGGGGGGCTATAACTATGCTGAGCAGTTC.

A word on this clone: Gene names follow the mouse nomenclature. The sequence runs out 1 residue before the end of the CDR3; the remainder is reconstructed from the germline J gene. This chain connects TRBV16 to TRBJ2-4; 7 positions agree with TRBD2. V trimming: 3 bases; J trimming: 4 bases; junction bases outside the gene matches: 1. The CDR3 is 13 amino acids. Germline CDR1 is SGHSA and CDR2 is FRNQAP. The CDR3 here is CASSLGGENTLYF. The sequenced CDR3 bases are TGTGCAAGCAGCTTGGGGGGGGAAAACACCTTGTAC.

To note about this clone: The genes are named according to mouse. Read coverage stops 1 residue before the CDR3 terminus; the germline J gene supplies the remainder. The gene calls are TRBV1 and TRBJ2-2; 7 bases match TRBD1. The length of the CDR3 is 13 residues. Germline CDR1 reads NSQYPW; CDR2 reads LRSPGD (reference sequence). V gave up 10 bases and J gave up 0 bases; unmatched junction bases: 2. Partial CDR3 DNA: TGCACCTCCGGGACAGCAAACACCGGGCAGCTCTAC. Encoded protein: CTSGTANTGQLY. The CDR3, in full, reads CTSGTANTGQLYF.

A remark on this clone: Gene names refer to mouse genes. CDR3 sequence: CASSLTGTEVFF. The CDR3 bases that were read are TGTGCCAGCAGCTTAACGGGCACAGAAGTCTTC. The J gene is TRBJ1-1, the V gene TRBV3; D not certain. The CDR3 end lies 1 residue beyond the end of the read and is filled in from the germline J gene. The V gene's germline CDR1 is SNHLY and CDR2 FYNGKV (reference sequence). Trimming removed 2 bases at V and 4 bases at J, with 5 bases between. The CDR3 totals 12 residues.

Worth noting for this clone: The germline and genes are mouse ones. Sequencing ends 1 residue short of the CDR3 end; the germline J gene provides the rest. This chain connects TRBV12-1 to TRBJ2-2; D not resolved. Per germline, CDR1 SGHSN and CDR2 HYEKVE. V was clipped by 0 bases and J by 1 base, with 5 bases between them. The CDR3 consists of 14 residues. CDR3 amino acids: CASSLAVNTGQLYF. The CDR3 bases that were read are TGTGCCAGCTCTCTCGCTGTAAACACCGGGCAGCTCTAC.

Notes on this clone: Gene names and germline refer to mouse. The read halts 1 residue ahead of the CDR3 end, with the missing end drawn from the germline J gene. The chain couples TRBV20 to TRBJ2-3; maybe TRBD2 (6 bases). Trimming removed 0 bases at V and 0 bases at J, with 10 bases between. The length of the CDR3 is 15 residues. The germline V gene encodes CDR1 GFQATS and CDR2 STVNSAI. The CDR3 loop is CGARDPGGSAETLYF. CDR3 DNA (partial): TGTGGTGCTAGGGATCCGGGGGGTAGTGCAGAAACGCTGTAT.

This clone was counted a single time. All gene names here are mouse names. The read ends 1 residue shy of where the CDR3 ends; the end is completed using the germline J gene. The gene calls are TRBV29 and TRBJ1-2; 7 bases are shared with TRBD1. Germline loops: CDR1 MSHET, CDR2 SYDVDS. Losses at the gene ends were 5 bases for V and 0 bases for J; bases not matched to a gene: 3. This CDR3 is built from 14 residues. Partial CDR3 DNA: TGTGCTAGCAGTCTAGGGGGCCCAAACTCCGACTACACC. Translated, it gives CASSLGGPNSDYT. From start to end, the CDR3 is CASSLGGPNSDYTF.

In the case of this clone: Gene names denote mouse genes. The CDR3 extends 1 residue past the end of the read, so its final part is completed from the germline J gene. The V call is TRBV31, the J call TRBJ2-5; 11 bases are shared with TRBD2. There are 15 residues in the CDR3. Per the germline V gene, CDR1 is GKSSPN and CDR2 is SITVG. J lost 0 bases, V lost 3 bases, and 2 bases had no gene match. The CDR3 here is CAWRRDWGNQDTQYF. Incomplete CDR3 DNA: TGTGCCTGGAGACGGGACTGGGGGAACCAAGACACCCAGTAC.

This clone showed up just a few times. Gene labels here are mouse ones. The read comes to an end 1 residue before the CDR3 does, leaving the germline J gene to fill in the end. The chain has TRBV13-3 and TRBJ1-5; D call uncertain. The CDR3 has 12 amino acids. Germline CDR1 and CDR2: NNHDY and SYVADS. Trimming took off 0 bases at V and 7 bases at J, with 5 bases between the two ends. Partial CDR3 DNA: TGTGCCAGCAGTGATGACAGACAGGCTCCGCTT. Residues: CASSDDRQAPL. The entire CDR3 protein reads CASSDDRQAPLF.

Points on this clone: All gene names here are mouse names. The sequenced fragment ends 1 residue before the CDR3 boundary, so the rest is inferred from the germline J gene. The chain uses TRBV3 and TRBJ2-3; 8 nucleotides line up with TRBD2. Germline V CDR1 and CDR2: SNHLY, FYNGKV (reference sequence). This CDR3 has 14 residues. The ends lost 5 bases at V and 2 bases at J; junction bases unmatched: 3. The CDR3 protein is CASSGGLVAETLYF. CDR3 bases read: TGTGCCAGCAGCGGGGGACTGGTTGCAGAAACGCTGTAT.

This clone occurred a few times. Each gene name is a mouse one. The read ends 1 residue before the CDR3 terminus; that terminus is restored from the germline J gene. The gene calls are TRBV20 and TRBJ1-3; unclear D gene. This CDR3 spans 13 amino acids. V was pared by 0 bases and J by 0 bases, with 3 bases between. Looked up from germline, CDR1 is GFQATS and CDR2 is STVNSAI. The CDR3 loop is CGARDNSGNTLYF. Incomplete CDR3 DNA: TGTGGTGCTAGGGACAATTCTGGAAATACGCTCTAT.

Of note for this clone: Mouse names are used for the genes. The sequenced fragment ends 1 residue before the CDR3 boundary, so the rest is inferred from the germline J gene. The chain carries TRBV1 and TRBJ2-5; 13 nucleotides agree with TRBD2. The CDR3 spans 14 residues. Trimming at V came to 7 bases and at J to 4 bases, leaving 2 bases not matched to a gene. CDR1 and CDR2 from the germline V gene are NSQYPW and LRSPGD (reference sequence). CDR3 amino acids: CTCKDWGGKDTQYF. CDR3 DNA, as far as it was read: TGCACCTGCAAGGACTGGGGGGGCAAAGACACCCAGTAC.

Points on this clone: Gene names are mouse gene names. The CDR3 end is not reached by the read, which stops 1 residue before it; the germline J gene fills it in. The V and J genes are TRBV1 and TRBJ2-1, with TRBD2 matching over 10 bases. Germline V lookup: CDR1 NSQYPW, CDR2 LRSPGD (reference sequence). V lost 1 base and J lost 0; bases outside the gene matches: 3. The CDR3 sequence is 17 residues long. The DNA read from the CDR3 is TGCACCTGCAGTGCAGGACTGGGGGGACGTAACTATGCTGAGCAGTTC. Residues: CTCSAGLGGRNYAEQF. The whole CDR3 sequence is CTCSAGLGGRNYAEQFF.

Note on this clone: Gene names denote mouse genes. The observed sequence ends 1 residue before the CDR3 terminus, with the missing tail filled in from the germline J gene. The rearrangement links TRBV29 to TRBJ2-1; a weak D match, TRBD1 (6 bases). Germline loops: CDR1 MSHET, CDR2 SYDVDS. Trimming removed 5 bases from V and 6 bases from J, with 14 bases in between. This CDR3 is built from 14 residues. CDR3 DNA (partial): TGTGCTAGCAGTGCCGGACAGTCTTTTGCTGAGCAGTTC. Its translation: CASSAGQSFAEQF. The whole CDR3 region reads CASSAGQSFAEQFF.

On this clone: The gene symbols are mouse symbols. Sequencing ends 1 residue short of the CDR3 end; the germline J gene provides the rest. Other nucleotide sequences in the sample specify the same CDR3. V is TRBV16 and J is TRBJ2-1; weak D call: TRBD1 (6 bases). Germline CDR1 reads SGHSA; CDR2 reads FRNQAP. CDR3 length: 14 residues. V shed 2 bases and J shed 1 base, with 6 bases lying between them. CDR3 bases read: TGTGCAAGCAGCTTAACAGGGAACTATGCTGAGCAGTTC. Translated: CASSLTGNYAEQF. The whole CDR3 reads CASSLTGNYAEQFF.

In regard to this clone: Gene names and germline refer to mouse. Read coverage stops 1 residue before the CDR3 terminus; the germline J gene supplies the remainder. The V gene is TRBV3, the J gene TRBJ2-7; D gene uncertain. The CDR3 runs to 13 residues. Germline CDR1 reads SNHLY; CDR2 reads FYNGKV (reference sequence). Trimming took off 3 bases at V and 3 bases at J, with 9 bases between the two ends. CDR3 DNA, as far as it was read: TGTGCCAGCAGCTTTAGCACTCTCTATGAACAGTAC. Protein product: CASSFSTLYEQY. The whole CDR3 reads CASSFSTLYEQYF.

Comments on this clone: Mouse gene names and germline throughout. The sequenced fragment ends 1 residue before the CDR3 boundary, so the rest is inferred from the germline J gene. V and J are TRBV5 and TRBJ2-2; no clear D gene. Per germline, CDR1 LGHNA and CDR2 YNLKQL (reference sequence). CDR3 length: 14 residues. Trimming cost V 2 bases and J 3 bases, with 7 bases left between them. CDR3 protein: CASSQRPYTGQLYF. The covered CDR3 bases are TGTGCCAGCAGCCAACGGCCTTACACCGGGCAGCTCTAC.

In the case of this clone: The listed genes are named as in mouse. The read comes to an end 1 residue before the CDR3 does, leaving the germline J gene to fill in the end. The rearrangement joins TRBV2 to TRBJ2-4, with 13 bases that match TRBD2. In germline, CDR1 is LGHNA, CDR2 YSYQKL. Losses at the gene ends were 3 bases for V and 1 base for J; bases not matched to a gene: 7. This CDR3 region has 18 residues. Here the CDR3 reads CASSHPGTGGVRQNTLYF. The part of the CDR3 DNA that was read is TGTGCCAGCAGCCACCCCGGGACTGGGGGGGTCCGTCAAAACACCTTGTAC.

The sample holds a few counts of this clone. Gene names follow the mouse nomenclature. The read gets to within 1 residue of the CDR3 end, and the germline J gene fills in the rest. This chain uses TRBV3 with TRBJ2-7, with 8 nucleotides matching TRBD2. Germline V gene data show CDR1 as SNHLY and CDR2 as FYNGKV (reference sequence). V dropped 5 bases and J dropped 2; count of bases not matched to a gene: 2. This CDR3 comprises 13 residues. The DNA read from the CDR3 is TGTGCCAGCAGCGCGACTGGGGCCTATGAACAGTAC. It is translated as CASSATGAYEQY. The entire CDR3 protein is CASSATGAYEQYF.

This clone came up a few times. Mouse names are used for the genes. The read falls 1 residue short of the CDR3 end, and the missing part is taken from the germline J gene. Other DNA sequences in the same sample also yield this CDR3. The V gene is TRBV3, the J gene TRBJ2-7; tentatively, D is TRBD2 (6 bases). Germline V CDR1 and CDR2: SNHLY, FYNGKV (reference sequence). This CDR3 is built from 12 residues. V was cut by 5 bases and J by 3 bases, with 8 bases left in between. CDR3 loop: CASSPGGYEQYF. The CDR3 DNA, read in part, is TGTGCCAGCAGCCCGGGGGGCTATGAACAGTAC.

As concerns this clone: These gene names are mouse names. Read data end 1 residue before the CDR3 end; the end is taken from the germline J gene. This sequence joins TRBV13-1 and TRBJ1-1; 9 bases are a match to TRBD1. CDR1 NSHNY and CDR2 SYGAGN come from the germline V gene. J gave up 4 bases and V 6 bases, and 7 bases lay outside the gene matches. The CDR3 is 14 amino acids. CDR3 loop: CASIAGTGSTEVFF. CDR3 DNA, as far as it was read: TGTGCCAGCATCGCCGGGACAGGGAGCACAGAAGTCTTC.

Remarks on this clone: The gene names given are mouse names. The sequence runs out 1 residue before the end of the CDR3; the remainder is reconstructed from the germline J gene. This sequence joins TRBV29 and TRBJ2-5; a possible D gene is TRBD1 (6 bases). CDR3 length: 14 residues. From germline, CDR1 is MSHET and CDR2 SYDVDS. Trimming cost V 3 bases and J 1 base, with 8 bases left between them. The sequenced part of the CDR3 DNA is TGTGCTAGCAGTTTTCCAGGGGACCAAGACACCCAGTAC. Translating it yields CASSFPGDQDTQY. The whole CDR3 protein is CASSFPGDQDTQYF. Full variable domain (outside the CDR3, taken from reference TRBV29 and TRBJ2-5): DMKVTQMPRYLIKRMGENVLLECGQDMSHETMYWYRQDPGLGLQLIYISYDVDSNSEGDIPKGYRVSRKKREHFSLILDSAKTNQTSVYFCASSFPGDQDTQYFGPGTRLLVL.

This clone was counted once. The gene names given are mouse names. The CDR3 end lies 1 residue beyond the end of the read and is filled in from the germline J gene. This chain connects TRBV31 to TRBJ1-1; perhaps TRBD1 as D (6 bases). The germline V and J ends were trimmed by 3 bases and 1 base, with 9 bases remaining between them. Germline V gene data show CDR1 as GKSSPN and CDR2 as SITVG. This CDR3 comprises 13 residues. The CDR3 sequence: CAWRPDRNTEVFF. Partial CDR3 DNA: TGTGCCTGGAGACCGGACAGAAACACAGAAGTCTTC.

With respect to this clone: Gene names and germline refer to mouse. The CDR3 goes on 1 residue after the read ends, and that part is filled in from the germline J gene. The V call is TRBV13-3, the J call TRBJ2-1; D is ambiguous. Germline CDR1 is NNHDY and CDR2 is SYVADS. V lost 4 bases and J lost 3, with 8 bases in between. The CDR3 totals 13 residues. CDR3 DNA (partial): TGTGCCAGCAGTAGGCCAGTCTATGCTGAGCAGTTC. Translated, it gives CASSRPVYAEQF. The complete CDR3 protein is CASSRPVYAEQFF.

This clone was counted only a few times. Gene names denote mouse genes. The sequence runs out 1 residue before the end of the CDR3; the remainder is reconstructed from the germline J gene. The chain couples TRBV19 to TRBJ2-7; D gene ambiguous. This CDR3 region has 13 residues. V was pared by 0 bases and J by 0 bases, with 4 bases between. Germline CDR1 reads FNHDT; CDR2 reads SITEND (reference sequence). Partial CDR3 DNA: TGTGCCAGCAGTATAGAGAGCTCCTATGAACAGTAC. This sequence encodes CASSIESSYEQY. The complete CDR3 reads CASSIESSYEQYF. Full variable domain (rest looked up from reference TRBV19 and TRBJ2-7): GGIITQTPKFLIGQEGQKLTLKCQQNFNHDTMYWYRQDSGKGLRLIYYSITENDLQKGDLSEGYDASREKKSSFSLTVTSAQKNEMAVFLCASSIESSYEQYFGPGTRLTVL.

About this clone itself: Gene and germline names: mouse. The sequenced fragment ends 1 residue before the CDR3 boundary, so the rest is inferred from the germline J gene. This chain links TRBV26 with TRBJ2-1; D is uncertain. The CDR3 contains 13 residues. Trimming left V 4 bases short and J 1 base short, with 5 bases between. CDR1 is KGHPV and CDR2 is FQNQEV in the germline V gene (reference sequence). The sequenced CDR3 bases are TGTGCCAGCAGTCAGGGCAACTATGCTGAGCAGTTC. It translates to CASSQGNYAEQF. The complete CDR3 reads CASSQGNYAEQFF.

A few counts support this clone. Any gene name here is a mouse gene name. The CDR3 bases that were read are TGTGCCAGCAGCTTGGCTTCCTATGAACAGTAC. Translated, it gives CASSLASYEQY. The full CDR3 is CASSLASYEQYF. V is TRBV3 and J is TRBJ2-7; no reliable D call. The read is 1 residue too short to cover the CDR3 end, so that end is filled in from the germline J gene. The CDR3 has 12 amino acids. Trimming took off 3 bases at V and 1 base at J, with 4 bases between the two ends. The germline gives CDR1 SNHLY, CDR2 FYNGKV (reference sequence).

Concerning this clone itself: Mouse names are used for the genes. The observed sequence ends 1 residue before the CDR3 terminus, with the missing tail filled in from the germline J gene. This rearrangement joins TRBV1 to TRBJ2-3, with D hard to call. The CDR3 sequence is 15 residues long. Germline V gene lookup returns CDR1 NSQYPW and CDR2 LRSPGD (reference sequence). The V gene lost 0 bases and the J gene lost 2 bases, with 9 bases spanning the gap. The chain's CDR3 is CTCSADGQSAETLYF. CDR3 DNA, as far as it was read: TGCACCTGCAGTGCAGATGGCCAGTCTGCAGAAACGCTGTAT.

For this clone: Germline and genes: mouse. The read ends 1 residue before the CDR3 terminus; that terminus is restored from the germline J gene. The chain is built from TRBV2 and TRBJ2-2; possible D gene TRBD2, 5 bases. The CDR3 sequence is 15 residues long. Per the germline V gene, CDR1 is LGHNA and CDR2 is YSYQKL. V was clipped by 0 bases and J by 3 bases, with 8 bases between them. CDR3 region: CASSQEYWYTGQLYF. Partial CDR3 DNA: TGTGCCAGCAGCCAAGAATACTGGTACACCGGGCAGCTCTAC.